In this sample, the clone carrying this T cell receptor (beta chain) turned up many times. Its antigen is not identified. One entry per CDR3 protein, called by TCRdb with MiXCR from the 5' RACE reads. The sample yields approximately 690,000 distinct CDR3 sequences, around 6.1% seen once. This sample is part of a study of identical twins. Points from the study as a whole: Weaker excess twin sharing was observed in beta out-of-frame sequences.

The germline gives CDR1 MNHEY, CDR2 SMNVEV (reference sequence). The CDR3 sequence is 16 residues long. The junction had 8 bases not matched to a gene; V was cut back by 3 bases and J by 5 bases. This clonotype was sampled from a man between 18 and 35 years old in good health. Sequencing was carried out using naive T cells sorted from blood. The chain recombines TRBV27 with TRBJ2-3; 10 nucleotides agree with TRBD2. The CDR3 nucleotides are TGTGCCAGCAGTTTCCTGAAGCGGGAGGGCCAAGATACGCAGTATTTT. Translation gives CASSFLKREGQDTQYF.